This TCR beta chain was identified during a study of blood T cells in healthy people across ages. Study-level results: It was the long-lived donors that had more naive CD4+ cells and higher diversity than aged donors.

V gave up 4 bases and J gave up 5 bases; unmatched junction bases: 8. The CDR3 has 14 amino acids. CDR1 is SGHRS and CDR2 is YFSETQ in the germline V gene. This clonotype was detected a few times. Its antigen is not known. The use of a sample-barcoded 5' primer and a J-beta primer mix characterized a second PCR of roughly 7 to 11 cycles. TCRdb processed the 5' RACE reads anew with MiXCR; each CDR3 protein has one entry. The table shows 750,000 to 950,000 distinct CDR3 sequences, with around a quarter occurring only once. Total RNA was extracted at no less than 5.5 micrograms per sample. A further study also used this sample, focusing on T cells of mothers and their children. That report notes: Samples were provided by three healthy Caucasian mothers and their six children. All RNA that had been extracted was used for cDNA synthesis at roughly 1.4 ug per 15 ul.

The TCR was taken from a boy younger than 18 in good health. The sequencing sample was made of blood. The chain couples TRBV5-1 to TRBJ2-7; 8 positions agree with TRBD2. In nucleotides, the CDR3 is TGCGCCAGCAGCAGAACGGGGGGGCCGGACGAGCAGTACTTC. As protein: CASSRTGGPDEQYF.